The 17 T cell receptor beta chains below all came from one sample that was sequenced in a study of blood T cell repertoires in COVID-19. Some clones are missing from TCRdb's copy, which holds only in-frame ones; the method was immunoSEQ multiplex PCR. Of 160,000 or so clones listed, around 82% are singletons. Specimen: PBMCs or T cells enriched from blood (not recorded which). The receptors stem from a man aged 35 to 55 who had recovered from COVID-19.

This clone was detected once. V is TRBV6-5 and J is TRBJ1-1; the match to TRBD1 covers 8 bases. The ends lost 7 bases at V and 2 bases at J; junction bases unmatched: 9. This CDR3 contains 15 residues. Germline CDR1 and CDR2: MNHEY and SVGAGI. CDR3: CASTNTGGSNTEAFF. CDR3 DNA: TGTGCCAGCACCAACACAGGGGGGAGTAACACTGAAGCTTTCTTT.

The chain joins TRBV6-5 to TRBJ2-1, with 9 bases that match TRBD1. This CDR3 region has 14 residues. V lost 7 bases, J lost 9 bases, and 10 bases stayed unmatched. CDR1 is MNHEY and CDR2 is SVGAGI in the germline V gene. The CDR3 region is CASNPYGTGIEQFF. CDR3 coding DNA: TGTGCCAGCAACCCCTACGGGACAGGGATTGAGCAGTTCTTC.

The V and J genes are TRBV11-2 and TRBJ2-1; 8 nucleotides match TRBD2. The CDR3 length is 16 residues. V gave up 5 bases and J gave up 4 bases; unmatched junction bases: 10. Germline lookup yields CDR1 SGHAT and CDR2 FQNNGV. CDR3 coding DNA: TGTGCCAGCAGCCGGAGGCGGGGGGAAATGTACAATGAGCAGTTCTTC. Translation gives CASSRRRGEMYNEQFF.

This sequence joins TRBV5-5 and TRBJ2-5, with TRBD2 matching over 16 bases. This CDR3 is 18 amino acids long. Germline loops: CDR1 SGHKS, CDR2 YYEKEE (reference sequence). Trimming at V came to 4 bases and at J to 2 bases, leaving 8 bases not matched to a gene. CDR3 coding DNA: TGTGCCAGCAGCCCGGGACTAGCGGGGGGGAACATGCAAGAGACCCAGTACTTC. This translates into CASSPGLAGGNMQETQYF.

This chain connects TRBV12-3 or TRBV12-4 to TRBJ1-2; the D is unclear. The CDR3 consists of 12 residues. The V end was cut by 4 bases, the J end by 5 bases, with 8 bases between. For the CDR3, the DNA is TGTGCCAGCAGTTGGGAGGAATATGGCTACACCTTC. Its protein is CASSWEEYGYTF.

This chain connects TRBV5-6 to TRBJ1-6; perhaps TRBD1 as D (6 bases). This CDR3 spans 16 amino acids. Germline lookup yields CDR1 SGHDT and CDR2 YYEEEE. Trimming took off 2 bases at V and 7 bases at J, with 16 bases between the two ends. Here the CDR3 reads CASSFAPGHQNSPLHF. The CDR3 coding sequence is TGTGCCAGCAGCTTCGCACCGGGACACCAAAATTCACCCCTCCACTTT.

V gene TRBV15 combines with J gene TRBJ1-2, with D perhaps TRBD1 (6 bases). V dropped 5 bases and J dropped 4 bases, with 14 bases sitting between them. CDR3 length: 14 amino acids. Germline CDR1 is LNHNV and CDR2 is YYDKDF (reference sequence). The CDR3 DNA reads TGTGCCACCAGCCCCCGGGACATCGGCTATGGCTACACCTTC. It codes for CATSPRDIGYGYTF. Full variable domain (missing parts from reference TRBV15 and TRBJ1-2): DAMVIQNPRYQVTQFGKPVTLSCSQTLNHNVMYWYQQKSSQAPKLLFHYYDKDFNNEADTPDNFQSRRPNTSFCFLDIRSPGLGDTAMYLCATSPRDIGYGYTFGSGTRLTVV.

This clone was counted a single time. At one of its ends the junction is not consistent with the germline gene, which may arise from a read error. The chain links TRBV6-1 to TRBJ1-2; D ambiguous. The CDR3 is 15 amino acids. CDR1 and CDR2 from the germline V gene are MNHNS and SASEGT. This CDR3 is CASREAIPNNYGYTF. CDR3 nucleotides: TGTGCCAGCAGAGAAGCGATACCTAATAACTATGGCTACACCTTC.

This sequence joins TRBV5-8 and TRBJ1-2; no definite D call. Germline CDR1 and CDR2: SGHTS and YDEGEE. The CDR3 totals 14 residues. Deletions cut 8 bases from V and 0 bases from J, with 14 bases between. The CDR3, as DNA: TGTGCCAGTCCCGAGAGATATTCTAACTATGGCTACACCTTC. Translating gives CASPERYSNYGYTF.

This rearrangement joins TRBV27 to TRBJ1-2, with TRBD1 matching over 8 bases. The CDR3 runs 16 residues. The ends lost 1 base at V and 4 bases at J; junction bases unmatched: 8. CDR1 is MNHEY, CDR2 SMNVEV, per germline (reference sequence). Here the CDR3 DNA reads TGTGCCAGCAGTTTATTGGCAGGGGGCCGGGGCTATGGCTACACCTTC. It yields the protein CASSLLAGGRGYGYTF.

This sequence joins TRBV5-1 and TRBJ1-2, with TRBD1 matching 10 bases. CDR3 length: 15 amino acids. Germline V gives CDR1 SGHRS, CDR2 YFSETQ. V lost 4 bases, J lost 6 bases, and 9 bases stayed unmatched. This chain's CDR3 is CASSEPGQGYHGYTF. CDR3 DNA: TGCGCCAGCAGCGAACCGGGACAGGGGTATCATGGCTACACCTTC.

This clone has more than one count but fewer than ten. The CDR3 protein is CASSQYRGQISSYEQYF. The CDR3 nucleotides are TGTGCCAGCAGCCAATACAGGGGGCAGATAAGCTCCTACGAGCAGTACTTC. The chain links TRBV3-1 (or the pseudogene TRBV3-2) to TRBJ2-7, with 9 positions matching TRBD1. V lost 2 bases to trimming and J lost 0 bases; unmatched junction nucleotides: 8. This CDR3 spans 17 amino acids. Per the germline V gene, CDR1 is LGHDT and CDR2 is YNNKEL (reference sequence).

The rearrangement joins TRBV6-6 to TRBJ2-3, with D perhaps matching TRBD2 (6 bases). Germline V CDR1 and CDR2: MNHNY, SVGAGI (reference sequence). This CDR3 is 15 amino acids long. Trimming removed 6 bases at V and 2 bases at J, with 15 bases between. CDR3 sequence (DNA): TGTGCCAGCAGGGGGAGGAAGGCGATCACAGATACGCAGTATTTT. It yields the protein CASRGRKAITDTQYF.

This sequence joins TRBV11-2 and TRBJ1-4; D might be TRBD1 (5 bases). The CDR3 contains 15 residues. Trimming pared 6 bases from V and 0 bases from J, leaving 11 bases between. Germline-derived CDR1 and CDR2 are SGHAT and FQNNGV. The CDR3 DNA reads TGTGCCAGCAGTGTCACGGGGGCAACTAATGAAAAACTGTTTTTT. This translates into CASSVTGATNEKLFF.

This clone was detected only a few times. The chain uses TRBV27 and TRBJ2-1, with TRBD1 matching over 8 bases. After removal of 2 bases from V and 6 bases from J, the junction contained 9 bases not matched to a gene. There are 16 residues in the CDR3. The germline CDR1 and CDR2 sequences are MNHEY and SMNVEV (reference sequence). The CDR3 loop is CASSLTLRTGRNEQFF. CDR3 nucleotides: TGTGCCAGCAGTTTAACCCTAAGGACAGGGCGCAATGAGCAGTTCTTC.

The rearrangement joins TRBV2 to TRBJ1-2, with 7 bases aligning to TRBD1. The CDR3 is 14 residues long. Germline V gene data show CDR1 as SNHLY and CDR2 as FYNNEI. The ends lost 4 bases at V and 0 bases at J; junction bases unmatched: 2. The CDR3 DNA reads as TGTGCCAGCAGTGCGGACAGGTCTAACTATGGCTACACCTTC. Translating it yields CASSADRSNYGYTF.

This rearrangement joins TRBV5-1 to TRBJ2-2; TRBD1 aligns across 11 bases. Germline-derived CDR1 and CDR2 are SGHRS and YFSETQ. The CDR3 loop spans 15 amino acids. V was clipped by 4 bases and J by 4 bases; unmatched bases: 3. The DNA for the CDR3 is TGCGCCAGCAGCGCGGACAGGGGGCGCACCGGGGAGCTGTTTTTT. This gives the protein CASSADRGRTGELFF.